This paragraph covers one T cell receptor beta chain sequence. The antigen remains unidentified. Germline loops: CDR1 MDHEN, CDR2 SYDVKM. This CDR3 has 16 residues. Trimming took off 1 base at V and 5 bases at J, with 14 bases between the two ends. Clones were read by immunoSEQ multiplex PCR, and TCRdb kept only the in-frame ones, dropping some. Of some 35,000 clones listed, 85% to 90% were seen once; the top ten hold about 0.063%. The data were taken from a study of regulatory dendritic cells for organ transplantation. Study-wide findings and caveats: Of resting T cell subsets, memory CD8+ had the most alloreactive clonotypes. Memory CD8+ T cells were the most oligoclonal; naive cells were highly diverse.

This receptor was obtained from a human donor in good health. The chain couples TRBV28 to TRBJ1-4; D is ambiguous. Sequencing input: naive CD4+ T cells from blood. Subset here: CD45RA+ naive T cells. In DNA, the CDR3 is TGTGCCAGCAGTTTATTGTCGGGGTCGGGGAATGAAAAACTGTTTTTT. It encodes CASSLLSGSGNEKLFF.